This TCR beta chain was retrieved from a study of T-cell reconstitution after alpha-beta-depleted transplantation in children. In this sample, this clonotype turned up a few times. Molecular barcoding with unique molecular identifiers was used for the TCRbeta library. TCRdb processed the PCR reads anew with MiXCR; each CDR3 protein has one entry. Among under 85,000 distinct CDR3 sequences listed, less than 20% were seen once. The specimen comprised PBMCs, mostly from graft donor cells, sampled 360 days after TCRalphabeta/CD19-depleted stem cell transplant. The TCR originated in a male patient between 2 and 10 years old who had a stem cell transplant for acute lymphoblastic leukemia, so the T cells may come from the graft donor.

This chain's CDR3 is CSARGTSGRAWSTDTQYF. The CDR3 nucleotides read TGCAGTGCTAGAGGGACTAGCGGGAGGGCCTGGAGCACAGATACGCAGTATTTT. The rearrangement uses TRBV20-1 and TRBJ2-3, with 15 bases aligning to TRBD2. Germline assignment: CDR1 DFQATT and CDR2 SNEGSKA (reference sequence). The CDR3 runs to 18 residues. With 1 base clipped from V and 0 bases from J, the junction kept 5 bases outside the gene matches.